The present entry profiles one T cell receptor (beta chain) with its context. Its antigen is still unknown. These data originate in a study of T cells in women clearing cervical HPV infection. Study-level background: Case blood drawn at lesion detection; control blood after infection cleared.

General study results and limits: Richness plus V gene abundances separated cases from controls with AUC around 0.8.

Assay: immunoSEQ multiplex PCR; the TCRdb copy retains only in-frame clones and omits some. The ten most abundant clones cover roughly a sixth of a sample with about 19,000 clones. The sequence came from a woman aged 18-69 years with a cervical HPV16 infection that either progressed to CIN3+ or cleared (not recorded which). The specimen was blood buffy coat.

The CDR3 sequence: CSVRRGDQPQHF. CDR3 bases read: TGCAGTGTTCGCAGGGGAGATCAGCCC. This chain uses TRBV20-1 with TRBJ1-5; TRBD1 is a possible D gene (6 bases). The DNA ends 3 residues before the CDR3 does, and the rest of the CDR3 is filled in from the germline J gene. The CDR3 has 12 amino acids. V was trimmed by 7 bases and J by 5 bases, leaving 12 bases between them. Germline-derived CDR1 and CDR2 are DFQATT and SNEGSKA (reference sequence).